This T cell receptor (beta chain) was identified in a study of blood T cell repertoires in COVID-19. In the study overall: From the United States, Italy and Spain came samples of acute and convalescent COVID-19.

V lost 4 bases to trimming and J lost 4 bases; unmatched junction nucleotides: 2. The CDR3 contains 12 residues. Per germline, CDR1 SGDLS and CDR2 YYNGEE. Authors' data handling: Estimates of nucleated cell counts were drawn from the amplification of reference gene primers. Sequencing was performed with immunoSEQ multiplex PCR; in TCRdb, only in-frame clones are kept and a portion is missing. Clone size and the V and J calls come from that table; the DNA yielded D and trimming. The table includes about 300,000 clones, about four fifths detected once. This receptor was identified in a woman in her fifties or sixties who had recovered from COVID-19. V is TRBV9 and J is TRBJ2-7; TRBD2 aligns across 7 bases. The sample taken for sequencing was peripheral blood. The CDR3 nucleotides are TGTGCCAGCAGCCCCGGGGGGTACGAGCAGTACTTC. Its translation is CASSPGGYEQYF.